This entry describes one T cell receptor beta chain. Its antigen is undetermined. These donors, healthy bone marrow donors, were studied. PCR was performed using 60 Vbeta and 13 Jbeta primers. Here immunoSEQ multiplex PCR was the method, and the copy in TCRdb shows in-frame clones only, minus some. The sample has about 170,000 clones, roughly 81% seen once. The CDR3 spans 16 residues. Trimming removed 0 bases from V and 2 bases from J, with 14 bases in between. The germline CDR1 and CDR2 sequences are MNHNY and SVGAGI (reference sequence). This sample is part of a study of cytomegalovirus exposure and HLA in healthy donors. Study details: An earlier analysis found 120 million or so unique TCR beta sequences from approximately 190 million T cells.

Study-level points and caveats: Across donors, most TCRs were seen rarely, yet some public ones were widespread.

The receptor was derived from a man between 25 and 39 years old in good health and CMV-seropositive. The genes are TRBV6-6 and TRBJ2-7, with a tentative D call TRBD1 (6 bases). What was sequenced was PBMCs. CDR3 DNA: TGTGCCAGCAGTTACTCTGATTCAGGGGCCGCCTACGAGCAGTACTTC. Encoded protein: CASSYSDSGAAYEQYF.